The 15 T cell receptor beta chains in this list originate from one sample, sequenced in a study of T cells in women clearing cervical HPV infection. This table comes from immunoSEQ multiplex PCR, and its TCRdb copy is limited to in-frame clones, with some not included. Its listing shows under 50,000 clones. Material: blood buffy coat. The origin of the receptors is a woman aged 18-70 years with a cervical HPV16 infection that either progressed to CIN3+ or cleared (not recorded which).

For this clone: The read terminates 3 residues before the CDR3 end, so the remaining end is supplied by the germline J gene. This chain connects TRBV20-1 to TRBJ2-3; 14 nucleotides line up with TRBD2. This CDR3 is built from 17 residues. V lost 6 bases and J lost 2; bases outside the gene matches: 10. Germline-derived CDR1 and CDR2 are DFQATT and SNEGSKA (reference sequence). The CDR3 bases that were read are TGCAGTGCCAGACTAGCGGGGGGGCCGGGACCCACAGATACG. This encodes CSARLAGGPGPTDT. The whole CDR3 sequence reads CSARLAGGPGPTDTQYF.

In the case of this clone: With the read ending 3 residues before the CDR3 end, the germline J gene is used to fill in that end. The V call is TRBV11-2, the J call TRBJ2-3, with D possibly TRBD1 on 5 matching bases. CDR1 is SGHAT, CDR2 FQNNGV, per germline. The CDR3 covers 15 residues. Deletions cut 2 bases from V and 2 bases from J, with 11 bases between. The sequenced part of the CDR3 DNA is TGTGCCAGCAGCTTAACTGACAGACCCACAGATACG. Translating gives CASSLTDRPTDT. The entire CDR3 is CASSLTDRPTDTQYF.

Remarks on this clone: Read coverage stops 3 residues before the CDR3 terminus; the germline J gene supplies the remainder. This specimen includes other DNA sequences encoding the same CDR3. The chain uses TRBV19 and TRBJ2-5, with 9 bases lining up with TRBD2. There are 17 residues in the CDR3. V trimming: 4 bases; J trimming: 5 bases; junction bases outside the gene matches: 14. The germline gives CDR1 LNHDA, CDR2 SQIVND (reference sequence). CDR3 bases read: TGTGCCAGTAGTACGGGGGGACTAGCAGGGGGGCGGGAGACC. Its translation: CASSTGGLAGGRET. The full CDR3 is CASSTGGLAGGRETQYF.

Details on this clone: The read terminates 3 residues ahead of where the CDR3 ends, so the germline J gene completes it. The chain recombines TRBV7-8 with TRBJ2-6; D is possibly TRBD1 (7 bases). The germline V and J ends were trimmed by 5 bases and 3 bases, with 11 bases remaining between them. Germline V gene data show CDR1 as SGHVS and CDR2 as FQNEAQ. The CDR3 runs to 15 residues. The CDR3: CASSPRGVGANVLTF. CDR3 DNA (partial): TGTGCCAGCAGCCCCAGGGGGGTTGGGGCCAACGTC.

Points on this clone: The CDR3 end lies 3 residues beyond the end of the read and is filled in from the germline J gene. V is TRBV2 and J is TRBJ2-5; 8 bases are shared with TRBD2. The CDR3 runs to 13 residues. V shed 7 bases and J 4 bases; nucleotides not matched to a gene: 5. The germline gives CDR1 SNHLY, CDR2 FYNNEI. The DNA read from the CDR3 is TGTGCCAGCACTCCGGGGGGGGGAGAGACC. Amino acids: CASTPGGGET. The full CDR3 reads CASTPGGGETQYF.

Regarding this clone: Coverage ceases 3 residues before the CDR3 finishes, and the germline J gene fills in the end. The chain combines TRBV7-8 with TRBJ2-1; D not certain. The CDR3 is 11 amino acids. In germline, CDR1 is SGHVS, CDR2 FQNEAQ. Trimming left V 5 bases short and J 8 bases short, with 7 bases between. This CDR3 reads CASSPRHEQFF. The CDR3 DNA, read in part, is TGTGCCAGCAGCCCCAGGCATGAG.

CDR3 amino acids: CASSETGIYEQYF. The sequenced CDR3 bases are TGCGCCAGCAGTGAGACGGGGATCTACGAG. The chain has TRBV10-1 and TRBJ2-7, with a tentative D call TRBD2 (5 bases). Read sequence stops 3 residues before the CDR3 end, and the germline J gene provides the missing end. Trimming took off 2 bases at V and 3 bases at J, with 8 bases between the two ends. The germline V gene encodes CDR1 WNHNN and CDR2 SYGVQD (reference sequence). This CDR3 has 13 amino acids.

About this clone: From the germline J gene comes the end of the CDR3, since the read stops 3 residues before it. V is TRBV19 and J is TRBJ1-2; 7 nucleotides agree with TRBD1. Germline values: CDR1 LNHDA, CDR2 SQIVND (reference sequence). J was trimmed by 4 bases and V by 4 bases; bases with no gene match: 0. There are 12 residues in the CDR3. The CDR3 sequence is CASSTGGYGYTF. CDR3 DNA, as far as it was read: TGTGCCAGTAGTACAGGGGGCTATGGC.

Comments on this clone: The read comes to an end 3 residues before the CDR3 does, leaving the germline J gene to fill in the end. The chain combines TRBV7-3 with TRBJ1-4, with D uncertain. The CDR3 totals 15 residues. The ends were cut back, 0 bases at V and 5 bases at J, with 10 bases in the middle. The germline gives CDR1 SGHTA, CDR2 FQGTGA. CDR3 region: CASSLTGSKNEKLFF. The covered CDR3 bases are TGTGCCAGCAGCTTAACAGGCAGTAAAAATGAAAAA. The entire variable domain, with the rest obtained from reference TRBV7-3 and TRBJ1-4, is as follows: GAGVSQTPSNKVTEKGKYVELRCDPISGHTALYWYRQSLGQGPEFLIYFQGTGAADDSGLPNDRFFAVRPEGSVSTLKIQRTERGDSAVYLCASSLTGSKNEKLFFGSGTQLSVL.

This clone is classed as medium-sized by frequency. Coverage ceases 3 residues before the CDR3 finishes, and the germline J gene fills in the end. The chain has TRBV20-1 and TRBJ2-7; D might be TRBD1 (5 bases). V was cut by 7 bases and J by 3 bases, with 16 bases left in between. The CDR3 is 13 amino acids. CDR1 and CDR2 from the germline V gene are DFQATT and SNEGSKA (reference sequence). CDR3 bases read: TGCAGTGTTCCGATGGGGCAAAACTACGAG. It translates to CSVPMGQNYE. The full CDR3 protein reads CSVPMGQNYEQYF.

With regard to this clone: The read comes to an end 3 residues before the CDR3 does, leaving the germline J gene to fill in the end. The chain uses TRBV29-1 and TRBJ2-7; tentatively, D is TRBD2 (6 bases). The length of the CDR3 is 13 residues. Germline V gives CDR1 SQVTM, CDR2 ANQGSEA. The V gene lost 0 bases and the J gene lost 5 bases, with 11 bases spanning the gap. The CDR3: CSVEDRGKNEQYF. The part of the CDR3 DNA that was read is TGCAGCGTTGAAGATCGGGGGAAAAACGAG.

For this clone: The CDR3 goes on 3 residues after the read ends, and that part is filled in from the germline J gene. The chain combines TRBV28 with TRBJ2-2; D remains unclear. V gave up 8 bases and J gave up 1 base, with 11 bases separating them. From germline, CDR1 is MDHEN and CDR2 SYDVKM. CDR3 length: 14 amino acids. The CDR3 reads CASSISVNTGELFF. Incomplete CDR3 DNA: TGTGCCAGCTCCATTTCGGTGAACACCGGGGAG.

Of note for this clone: The read ends 3 residues early relative to the CDR3; the germline J gene fills the gap. Other DNA sequences in the same sample also yield this CDR3. The chain carries TRBV2 and TRBJ2-5; TRBD1 matches 9 bases. In germline, CDR1 is SNHLY, CDR2 FYNNEI. The CDR3 has 13 residues. Trimming removed 6 bases from V and 4 bases from J; junction bases left unmatched: 3. CDR3: CASRGQGRETQYF. CDR3 DNA (partial): TGTGCCAGCAGGGGACAGGGACGAGAGACC.

In the case of this clone: The DNA ends 3 residues before the CDR3 does, and the rest of the CDR3 is filled in from the germline J gene. This sequence joins TRBV20-1 and TRBJ1-2, with D perhaps TRBD1 (5 bases). The CDR3 has 14 residues. Germline CDR1 reads DFQATT; CDR2 reads SNEGSKA (reference sequence). V was clipped by 3 bases and J by 7 bases, with 18 bases between them. The CDR3 region is CSARGGEVGFGYTF. The part of the CDR3 DNA that was read is TGCAGTGCTAGGGGGGGGGAGGTGGGTTTTGGC.

As concerns this clone: Sequencing ends 3 residues short of the CDR3 end; the germline J gene provides the rest. The gene calls are TRBV3-1 (or the pseudogene TRBV3-2) and TRBJ2-3, with D unclear. There are 16 residues in the CDR3. With 1 base removed from V and 4 bases from J, the gap between germline ends came to 15 bases. Per the germline V gene, CDR1 is LGHDT and CDR2 is YNNKEL (reference sequence). CDR3 DNA (partial): TGTGCCAGCAGCCAAGCCGCCACCCACGCGGCAGATACG. This sequence encodes CASSQAATHAADT. The whole CDR3 is CASSQAATHAADTQYF.